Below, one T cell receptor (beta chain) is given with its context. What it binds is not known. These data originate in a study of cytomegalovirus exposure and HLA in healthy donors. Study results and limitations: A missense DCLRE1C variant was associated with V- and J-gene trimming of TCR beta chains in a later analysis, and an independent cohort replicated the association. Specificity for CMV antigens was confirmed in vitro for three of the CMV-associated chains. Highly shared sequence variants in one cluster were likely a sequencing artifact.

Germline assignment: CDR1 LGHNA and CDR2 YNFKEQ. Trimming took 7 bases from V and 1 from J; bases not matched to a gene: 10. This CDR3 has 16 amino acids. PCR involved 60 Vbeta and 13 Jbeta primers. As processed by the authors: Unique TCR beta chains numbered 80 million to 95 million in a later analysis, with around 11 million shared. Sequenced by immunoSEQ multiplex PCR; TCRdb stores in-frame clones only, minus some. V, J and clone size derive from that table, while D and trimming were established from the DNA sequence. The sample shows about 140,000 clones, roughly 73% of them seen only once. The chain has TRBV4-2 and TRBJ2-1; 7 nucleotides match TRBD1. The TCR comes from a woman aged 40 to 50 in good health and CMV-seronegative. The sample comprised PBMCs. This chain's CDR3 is CASTETYRGSYNEQFF. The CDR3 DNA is TGTGCCAGCACCGAGACCTACAGGGGATCCTACAATGAGCAGTTCTTC.